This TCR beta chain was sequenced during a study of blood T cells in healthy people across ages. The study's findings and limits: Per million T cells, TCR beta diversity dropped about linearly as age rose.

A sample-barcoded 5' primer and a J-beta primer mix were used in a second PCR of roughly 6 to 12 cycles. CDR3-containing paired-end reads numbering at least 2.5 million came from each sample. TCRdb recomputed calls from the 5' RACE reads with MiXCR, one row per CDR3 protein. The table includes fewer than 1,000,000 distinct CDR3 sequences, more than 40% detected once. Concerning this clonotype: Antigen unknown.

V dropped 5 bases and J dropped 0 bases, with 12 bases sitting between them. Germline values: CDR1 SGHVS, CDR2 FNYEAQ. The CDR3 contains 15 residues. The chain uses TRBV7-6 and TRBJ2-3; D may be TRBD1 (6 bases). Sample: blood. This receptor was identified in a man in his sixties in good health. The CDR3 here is CASSVGQSSTDTQYF. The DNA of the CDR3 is TGTGCCAGCAGCGTCGGACAGTCTAGCACAGATACGCAGTATTTT.